The clone carrying this T cell receptor (beta chain) has just a few counts. Its specificity is not known. From germline, CDR1 is SGHVS and CDR2 FQNEAQ. The trim removed 5 bases at V and 5 bases at J, leaving 10 bases unmatched. The CDR3 contains 16 residues. One entry per CDR3 protein, called by TCRdb with MiXCR from the reads. There are around 230,000 distinct CDR3 sequences in the sample; 30% to 45% occur only once, and 55% to 70% lies in the top ten. The data were obtained in a study of T cell repertoires in cytomegalovirus infection. The clonotype originates from a human donor in good health (CMV status not recorded). Some clones in this sample may be carry-over from other donors' samples. The chain uses TRBV7-8 and TRBJ2-3, with 10 positions matching TRBD2. The material was CD8+ T cells from cultured PBMCs, obtained from culture after CMV antigen stimulation. CDR3 sequence: CASSKWSGGALDTQYF. The CDR3 DNA sequence: TGTGCCAGCAGCAAGTGGAGCGGGGGGGCCCTAGATACGCAGTATTTT.